This T cell receptor beta chain appears in the sequencing data of a study of T cells in Graves' hyperthyroidism and ophthalmopathy. Study findings and constraints: Ophthalmopathy was predicted by the model a median of 6.5 months ahead of onset. In the analysis, a 13 V-J model separated ophthalmopathy from stable hyperthyroidism. Researchers found most expanded thyroid clonotypes above 0.001 in blood as well.

The CDR3 runs to 14 residues. CDR1 and CDR2 (germline): DFQATT, SNEGSKA (reference sequence). This clonotype was seen ten or more times. Its antigen is unidentified. The junction departs from germline at one end; a sequencing error may be responsible. The study based diagnoses on clinical symptoms, serum thyroxine and TRAb, thyroid ultrasound and orbital computed tomography. Researchers amplified the TCR beta CDR3 regions from RNA transcripts. Carried out on the TCR CDR3, a first-round RT-PCR used the HTBI primer set. TCRdb reprocessed the multiplex PCR reads with MiXCR, giving one entry per CDR3 protein. Seen here are 500,000 to 600,000 distinct CDR3 sequences, roughly 50% observed once, and the top ten hold 15% to 20%.

The sequenced material came from peripheral blood or thyroid tissue (not recorded which). The source is an adult woman with Graves' disease, either hyperthyroidism or ophthalmopathy (not recorded which). The genes are TRBV20-1 and TRBJ2-7, with a possible D match to TRBD2 (6 bases). DNA for the CDR3: TGCAGTGCAAGAGGGACTGAATCTTCCTACGAGCAGTACTTC. Translation: CSARGTESSYEQYF.